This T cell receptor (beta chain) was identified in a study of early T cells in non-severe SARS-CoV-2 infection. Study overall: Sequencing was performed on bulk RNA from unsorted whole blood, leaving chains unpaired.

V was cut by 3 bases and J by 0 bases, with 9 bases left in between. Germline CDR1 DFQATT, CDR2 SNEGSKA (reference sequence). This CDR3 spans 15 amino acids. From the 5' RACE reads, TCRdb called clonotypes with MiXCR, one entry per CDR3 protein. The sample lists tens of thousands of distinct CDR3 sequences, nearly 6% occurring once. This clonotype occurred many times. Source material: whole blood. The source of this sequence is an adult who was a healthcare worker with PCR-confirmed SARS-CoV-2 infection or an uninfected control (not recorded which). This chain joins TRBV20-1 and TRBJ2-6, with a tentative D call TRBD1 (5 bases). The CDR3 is CSARSGHSGANVLTF. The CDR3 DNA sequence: TGCAGTGCTAGGTCAGGGCACTCTGGGGCCAACGTCCTGACTTTC.